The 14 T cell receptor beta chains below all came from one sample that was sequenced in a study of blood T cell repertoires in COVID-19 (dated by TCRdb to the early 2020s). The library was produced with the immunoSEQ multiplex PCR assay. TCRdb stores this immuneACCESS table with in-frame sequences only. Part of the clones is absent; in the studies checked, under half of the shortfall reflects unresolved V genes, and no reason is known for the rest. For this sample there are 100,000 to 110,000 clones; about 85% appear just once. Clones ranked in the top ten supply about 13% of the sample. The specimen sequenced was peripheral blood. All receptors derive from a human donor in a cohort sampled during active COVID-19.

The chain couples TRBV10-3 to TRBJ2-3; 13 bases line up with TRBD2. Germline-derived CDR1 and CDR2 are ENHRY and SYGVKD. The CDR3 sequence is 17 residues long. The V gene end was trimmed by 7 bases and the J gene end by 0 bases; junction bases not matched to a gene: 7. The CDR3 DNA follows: TGTGCCATCAAAGGGACTAGCGGGACGCCTAGCACAGATACGCAGTATTTT. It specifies CAIKGTSGTPSTDTQYF.

The CDR3 nucleotides are TGTGCCAGCAGTTACTACGGGAGCCAAAATCAGCCCCAGCATTTT. Amino acids: CASSYYGSQNQPQHF. The V call is TRBV6-2 or TRBV6-3, the J call TRBJ1-5; D not resolved. The germline CDR1 and CDR2 sequences are MNHEY and SVGEGT. This CDR3 has 15 residues. With 1 base removed from V and 4 bases from J, the gap between germline ends came to 11 bases.

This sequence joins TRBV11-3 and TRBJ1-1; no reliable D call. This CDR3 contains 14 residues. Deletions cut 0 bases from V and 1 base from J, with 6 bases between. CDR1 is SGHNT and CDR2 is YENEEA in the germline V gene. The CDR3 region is CASSLDGPNTEAFF. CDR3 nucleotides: TGTGCCAGCAGCTTAGACGGTCCGAACACTGAAGCTTTCTTT.

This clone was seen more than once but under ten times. CDR3 loop: CASSPQTGGETQYF. The CDR3 DNA reads TGTGCCAGCAGTCCTCAGACAGGGGGAGAGACCCAGTACTTC. The rearrangement links TRBV6-5 to TRBJ2-5; 9 bases agree with TRBD1. Trimming at V came to 5 bases and at J to 4 bases, leaving 5 bases not matched to a gene. CDR3 length: 14 amino acids. Per the germline V gene, CDR1 is MNHEY and CDR2 is SVGAGI.

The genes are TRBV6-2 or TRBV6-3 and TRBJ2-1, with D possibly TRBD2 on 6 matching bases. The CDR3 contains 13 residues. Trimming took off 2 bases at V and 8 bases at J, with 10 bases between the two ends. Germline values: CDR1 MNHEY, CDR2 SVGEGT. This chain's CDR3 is CASSYVRGYEQFF. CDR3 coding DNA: TGTGCCAGCAGTTACGTTCGGGGGTATGAGCAGTTCTTC.

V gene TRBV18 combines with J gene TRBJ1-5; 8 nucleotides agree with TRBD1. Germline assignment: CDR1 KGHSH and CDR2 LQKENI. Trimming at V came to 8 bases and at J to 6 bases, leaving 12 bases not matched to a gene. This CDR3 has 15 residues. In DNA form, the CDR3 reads TGTGCCAGCGCAGGACAGGGAGGAACAGTTCAGCCCCAGCATTTT. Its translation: CASAGQGGTVQPQHF.

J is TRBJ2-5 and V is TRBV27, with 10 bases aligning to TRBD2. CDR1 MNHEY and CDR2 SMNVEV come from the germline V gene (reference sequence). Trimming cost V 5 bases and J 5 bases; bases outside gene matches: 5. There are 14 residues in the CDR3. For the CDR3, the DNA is TGTGCCAGCAGTCGTCTAGCGGGGGCTGAGACCCAGTACTTC. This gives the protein CASSRLAGAETQYF.

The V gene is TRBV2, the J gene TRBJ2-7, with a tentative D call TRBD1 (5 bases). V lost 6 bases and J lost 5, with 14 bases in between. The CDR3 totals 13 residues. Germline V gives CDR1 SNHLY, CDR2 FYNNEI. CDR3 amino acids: CASRNTGAHEQYF. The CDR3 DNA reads TGTGCCAGCAGGAATACAGGAGCCCACGAGCAGTACTTC.

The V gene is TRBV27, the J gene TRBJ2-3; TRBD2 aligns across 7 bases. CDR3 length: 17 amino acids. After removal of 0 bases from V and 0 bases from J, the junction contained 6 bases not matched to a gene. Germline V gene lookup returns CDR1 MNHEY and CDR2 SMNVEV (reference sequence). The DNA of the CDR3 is TGTGCCAGCAGTTTATCGCCATCAGCGGGGAGCACAGATACGCAGTATTTT. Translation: CASSLSPSAGSTDTQYF.

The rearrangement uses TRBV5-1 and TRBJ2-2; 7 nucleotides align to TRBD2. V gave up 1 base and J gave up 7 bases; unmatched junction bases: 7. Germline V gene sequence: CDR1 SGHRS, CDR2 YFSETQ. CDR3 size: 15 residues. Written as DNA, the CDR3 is TGCGCCAGCAGCTTGTCCGGCTGGGGGGGCGGGGAGCTGTTTTTT. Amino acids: CASSLSGWGGGELFF.

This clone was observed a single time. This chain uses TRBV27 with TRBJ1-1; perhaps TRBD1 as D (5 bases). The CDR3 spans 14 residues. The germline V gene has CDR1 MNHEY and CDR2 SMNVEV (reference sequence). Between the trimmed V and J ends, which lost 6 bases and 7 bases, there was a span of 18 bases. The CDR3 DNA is TGTGCCAGCAGGCCCCCTTTTTTGCAGGGTGAAGCTTTCTTT. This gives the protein CASRPPFLQGEAFF.

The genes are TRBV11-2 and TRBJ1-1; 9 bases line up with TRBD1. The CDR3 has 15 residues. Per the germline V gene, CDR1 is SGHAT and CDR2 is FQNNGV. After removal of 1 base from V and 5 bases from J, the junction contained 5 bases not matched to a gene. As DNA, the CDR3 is TGTGCCAGCAGCTTAGGGGGACAGGGAACAACTGAAGCTTTCTTT. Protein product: CASSLGGQGTTEAFF.

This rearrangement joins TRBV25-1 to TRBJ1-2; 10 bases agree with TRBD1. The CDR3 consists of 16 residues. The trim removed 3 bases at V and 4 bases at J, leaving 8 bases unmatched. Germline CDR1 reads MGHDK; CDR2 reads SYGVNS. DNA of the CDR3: TGTGCCAGCAGTGACCTTGGGACAGGGGCTGCCTATGGCTACACCTTC. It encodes CASSDLGTGAAYGYTF.

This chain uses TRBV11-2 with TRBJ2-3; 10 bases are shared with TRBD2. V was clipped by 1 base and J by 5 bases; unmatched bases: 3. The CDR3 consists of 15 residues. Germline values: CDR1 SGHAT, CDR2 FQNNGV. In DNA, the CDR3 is TGTGCCAGCAGCTTAGGGGTAGCGGGGGGAGATACGCAGTATTTT. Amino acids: CASSLGVAGGDTQYF.